One and the same sample provided the 6 T cell receptor beta chains below, sequenced in a study of shared T cell receptors in the human thymus. The repertoire was sequenced with immunoSEQ multiplex PCR; TCRdb's copy has only in-frame clones and lacks some. The repertoire includes about 660,000 clones, more than 70% of them detected once, and under 0.01% sits in the top ten. The same sample was also studied in work on human thymus T cells.

The sample consisted of thymocytes. Receptors originate from a boy less than two years old with a congenital heart defect.

The chain uses TRBV18 and TRBJ1-1, with TRBD1 identical over 8 bases. This CDR3 spans 19 amino acids. The germline CDR1 and CDR2 sequences are KGHSH and LQKENI. The trim removed 2 bases at V and 5 bases at J, leaving 19 bases unmatched. CDR3 coding DNA: TGTGCCAGCTCACCATTACCCTCAACAGGGGGGATGACGAGAACTGAAGCTTTCTTT. This gives the protein CASSPLPSTGGMTRTEAFF.

The chain couples TRBV27 to TRBJ1-1; TRBD1 is a possible D gene (5 bases). Trimming pared 5 bases from V and 0 bases from J, leaving 19 bases between. CDR1 is MNHEY, CDR2 SMNVEV, per germline (reference sequence). This CDR3 region has 17 residues. The chain's CDR3 is CASSTSTWGRMNTEAFF. As DNA, the CDR3 is TGTGCCAGCAGTACCTCCACCTGGGGCAGAATGAACACTGAAGCTTTCTTT.

This sequence joins TRBV5-1 and TRBJ1-3; 9 nucleotides line up with TRBD1. This CDR3 is built from 16 residues. CDR1 and CDR2 (germline): SGHRS, YFSETQ. Trimming removed 10 bases from V and 2 bases from J; junction bases left unmatched: 13. The CDR3 DNA reads TGCGCCCCTAAACGGACAGGGGACGGTCCTGGAAACACCATATATTTT. It codes for CAPKRTGDGPGNTIYF.

For the CDR3, the DNA is TGCGCCAGCAGCCAAGATTATGTTGAGACCCAGTACTTC. This sequence encodes CASSQDYVETQYF. V usage is TRBV4-1 and J usage is TRBJ2-5; no definite D call. The germline gives CDR1 MGHRA, CDR2 YSYEKL. This CDR3 has 13 amino acids. With 0 bases removed from V and 5 bases from J, the gap between germline ends came to 7 bases.

About this clone: Other DNA sequences of this sample code for an identical CDR3. This chain links TRBV15 with TRBJ1-6; 7 bases fit TRBD1. V lost 1 base, J lost 5 bases, and 14 bases stayed unmatched. This CDR3 spans 19 amino acids. CDR1 is LNHNV, CDR2 YYDKDF, per germline (reference sequence). CDR3 region: CATSRGQPKTGPDNSPLHF. CDR3 bases: TGTGCCACCAGCAGAGGCCAGCCAAAGACAGGGCCAGATAATTCACCCCTCCACTTT. The whole variable domain, remainder taken from reference TRBV15 and TRBJ1-6, is DAMVIQNPRYQVTQFGKPVTLSCSQTLNHNVMYWYQQKSSQAPKLLFHYYDKDFNNEADTPDNFQSRRPNTSFCFLDIRSPGLGDTAMYLCATSRGQPKTGPDNSPLHFGNGTRLTVT.

The chain carries TRBV4-1 and TRBJ1-1, with 10 positions matching TRBD1. Germline V gene sequence: CDR1 MGHRA, CDR2 YSYEKL. This CDR3 has 15 residues. V lost 2 bases, J lost 5 bases, and 5 bases stayed unmatched. In DNA, the CDR3 is TGCGCCAGCAGCCAACTCGGACAGGGGGGAACTGAAGCTTTCTTT. It specifies CASSQLGQGGTEAFF.